Listed below are T cell receptor beta chains from one sample, sequenced in a study of molecular identifiers for immune sequencing clone quantification. TCRdb recomputed calls from the PCR reads with MiXCR, one row per CDR3 protein. This sample has about 63,000 distinct CDR3 sequences; 15% to 20% occur once, and the top ten carry about 1.3%. The sequenced sample was naive CD8+ T cells from blood, with Jurkat cell RNA spiked in. The receptors here all came from a human donor in good health. Some libraries in this study had Jurkat cell RNA spiked in. Both conserved end residues are part of each CDR3. Fields, in order: J gene, D gene, V gene, clone size, CDR3 protein, CDR3 DNA. The D gene is left open where the match is weak. The listing skips clone size in some rows; elsewhere it reads once, few, many or a size class.

>TRBJ2-3|TRBD2|TRBV3-1|many
CASSRGLAGADTQYF
TGTGCCAGCAGCCGAGGACTAGCGGGTGCAGATACGCAGTATTTT
>TRBJ1-3|-|TRBV6-6|few
CASSLAPGSDLLGGNTIYF
TGTGCCAGCAGCCTTGCCCCGGGATCCGACTTACTAGGTGGAAACACCATATATTTT
>TRBJ2-7|TRBD2|TRBV9|-
CASSNSGRREQYF
TGTGCCAGCAGCAATAGCGGGAGACGAGAGCAGTACTTC
>TRBJ2-7|-|TRBV7-6|-
CASSSGLLSYEQYF
TGTGCCAGCAGCTCGGGACTGCTCTCCTACGAGCAGTACTTC
>TRBJ2-1|TRBD1|TRBV11-3|-
CASSQGVEQFF
TGTGCCAGCAGCCAGGGGGTTGAGCAGTTCTTC
>TRBJ2-1|TRBD2|TRBV20-1|-
CSAEHGTSAGGEQFF
TGCAGTGCTGAGCATGGGACTAGCGCAGGTGGGGAGCAGTTCTTC
>TRBJ2-1|-|TRBV4-1|many
CASSPSESSYNEQFF
TGCGCCAGCAGCCCGAGCGAGAGCTCCTACAATGAGCAGTTCTTC
>TRBJ2-7|-|TRBV7-2|many
CASSFFLQGNYEQYF
TGTGCCAGCAGCTTTTTCCTCCAGGGAAACTACGAGCAGTACTTC
>TRBJ2-7|TRBD1|TRBV7-9|many
CASSFPDRNYEQYF
TGTGCCAGCAGCTTCCCGGACAGGAACTACGAGCAGTACTTC
>TRBJ2-1|-|TRBV30|many
CAWSGRELLIYEQFF
TGTGCCTGGAGTGGTCGGGAGCTCCTGATTTATGAGCAGTTCTTC
>TRBJ2-3|TRBD2|TRBV5-3|-
CASSFGGCTDTQYF
TGTGCCAGCAGCTTCGGGGGGTGCACAGATACGCAGTATTTT
>TRBJ2-5|-|TRBV6-1|many
CASSERERVQETQYF
TGTGCCAGCAGTGAACGGGAAAGGGTCCAAGAGACCCAGTACTTC
>TRBJ2-1|TRBD2|TRBV20-1|many
CSARSLIAGLSYNEQFF
TGCAGTGCTAGAAGTTTGATAGCGGGACTCTCCTACAATGAGCAGTTCTTC
>TRBJ2-5|-|TRBV5-1|many
CASSPDTDPQETQYF
TGCGCCAGCAGCCCTGATACCGACCCCCAAGAGACCCAGTACTTC
>TRBJ2-7|TRBD2|TRBV20-1|many
CSAVPTSGRVFYEQYF
TGCAGTGCCGTCCCCACTAGCGGGAGGGTTTTCTACGAGCAGTACTTC
>TRBJ2-7|-|TRBV19|few
CASSFSYEQCF
TGTGCCAGTAGTTTTTCCTACGAGCAGTGCTTC
>TRBJ1-2|-|TRBV11-2|few
CASSQGVADGYTF
TGTGCCAGCAGCCAAGGGGTGGCGGATGGCTACACCTTC
>TRBJ1-5|-|TRBV25-1|many
CASSEGGGQPQHF
TGTGCCAGCAGTGAGGGGGGGGGACAGCCCCAGCATTTT
>TRBJ2-7|-|TRBV6-6|many
CASSYWAEDVHIYEQYF
TGTGCCAGCAGTTACTGGGCCGAGGATGTGCACATCTACGAGCAGTACTTC
>TRBJ2-6|TRBD2|TRBV15|many
CATSRDGEGSGANVLTF
TGTGCCACCAGCAGAGATGGGGAGGGCTCTGGGGCCAACGTCCTGACTTTC
>TRBJ1-1|-|TRBV12-3/TRBV12-4|-
CASGNTEAFF
TGTGCCAGCGGGAACACTGAAGCTTTCTTT
>TRBJ1-2|-|TRBV6-5|many
CASSYSLLETSPESYTF
TGTGCCAGCAGTTACTCCCTACTCGAGACAAGTCCCGAGAGCTACACCTTC
>TRBJ2-6|-|TRBV28|-
CASGSGANVLTF
TGCGCCAGCGGATCTGGGGCCAACGTCCTGACTTTC
>TRBJ2-5|TRBD2|TRBV20-1|few
CSARVTSGQETQYF
TGCAGTGCTAGAGTCACTAGCGGACAAGAGACCCAGTACTTC
>TRBJ2-2|-|TRBV20-1|-
CSARDQEVLYTGELFF
TGCAGTGCTAGAGATCAAGAGGTTTTGTACACCGGGGAGCTGTTTTTT
>TRBJ1-4|-|TRBV4-1|many
CASSQAGSEKLFF
TGCGCCAGCAGCCAAGCTGGGAGTGAAAAACTGTTTTTT
>TRBJ1-1|-|TRBV19|-
CASSIAGSTEAFF
TGTGCCAGTAGTATTGCAGGGTCCACTGAAGCTTTCTTT
>TRBJ2-7|TRBD2|TRBV5-6|many
CASSLAWTSGTRYEQYF
TGTGCCAGCAGCTTGGCGTGGACTAGCGGGACACGGTATGAGCAGTACTTC
>TRBJ2-7|TRBD2|TRBV7-9|many
CASTPWEGVGEQYF
TGTGCCAGCACCCCCTGGGAGGGAGTGGGGGAGCAGTACTTC
>TRBJ2-7|TRBD2|TRBV2|few
CASKEGTSRYEQYF
TGTGCCAGCAAGGAGGGGACTAGCCGGTACGAGCAGTACTTC
>TRBJ2-7|TRBD1|TRBV29-1|many
CSVLPHRTGPLDSYEQYF
TGCAGCGTACTTCCCCACCGGACAGGGCCCCTTGACTCCTACGAGCAGTACTTC
>TRBJ2-7|-|TRBV7-9|-
CASSLSLYEQYF
TGTGCCAGCAGCTTAAGCCTATACGAGCAGTACTTC
>TRBJ1-4|-|TRBV20-1|many
CSAFVEFHEKLFF
TGCAGTGCTTTTGTGGAGTTTCATGAAAAACTGTTTTTT
>TRBJ2-4|-|TRBV27|many
CASSHIGDIQYF
TGTGCCAGCAGCCACATCGGGGACATTCAGTACTTC
>TRBJ2-7|TRBD2|TRBV4-2|many
CASSPGLGAHYEQYF
TGTGCCAGCAGCCCCGGACTAGGAGCCCACTACGAGCAGTACTTC
>TRBJ2-7|-|TRBV11-2|many
CASSFHPGEQYF
TGTGCCAGCAGCTTCCACCCCGGCGAGCAGTACTTC
>TRBJ1-5|TRBD1|TRBV12-5|few
CASGLGGTGNDQPQHF
TGTGCTAGTGGTTTGGGAGGGACAGGGAACGATCAGCCCCAGCATTTT
>TRBJ2-5|TRBD2|TRBV24-1|-
CATSDTTSGRVETQYF
TGTGCCACCAGTGATACGACTAGCGGGAGAGTGGAGACCCAGTACTTC
>TRBJ2-1|-|TRBV19|-
CASNRGGDEQFF
TGTGCCAGCAATAGAGGCGGTGATGAGCAGTTCTTC
>TRBJ2-1|-|TRBV29-1|many
CSVGSGEGFNEQFF
TGCAGCGTTGGTAGTGGAGAGGGTTTCAATGAGCAGTTCTTC
>TRBJ2-7|TRBD1|TRBV20-1|many
CSAKPLGTGFSYEQYF
TGCAGTGCTAAACCCTTGGGGACAGGCTTCTCCTACGAGCAGTACTTC
>TRBJ2-7|-|TRBV6-6|few
CASSYIYRGSYEQYF
TGTGCCAGCAGTTATATTTATCGCGGCAGCTACGAGCAGTACTTC
>TRBJ2-3|-|TRBV6-2/TRBV6-3|many
CASSSPGTWDDTQYF
TGTGCCAGCAGTTCACCCGGGACCTGGGACGATACGCAGTATTTT
>TRBJ2-1|TRBD2|TRBV7-6|many
CASSLVGLAGFSYNEQFF
TGTGCCAGCAGCTTAGTAGGACTAGCGGGTTTTTCCTACAATGAGCAGTTCTTC
>TRBJ2-7|TRBD1|TRBV20-1|many
CSAREPRRQGFSYEQYF
TGCAGTGCTAGAGAGCCCAGAAGACAGGGCTTCTCCTACGAGCAGTACTTC
>TRBJ1-1|-|TRBV7-2|-
CASSVEGGHRVGNTEAFF
TGTGCCAGCAGCGTAGAGGGAGGGCACAGGGTCGGGAACACTGAAGCTTTCTTT
>TRBJ2-1|-|TRBV13|-
CASSQGLDDNEQFF
TGTGCCAGCAGCCAGGGACTGGACGACAATGAGCAGTTCTTC